Described below is a single T cell receptor beta chain sequence and its context. It lacks a known antigen. Per-base quality was not reported, and no clone a single base away is much larger than it. From the cysteine up to the phenylalanine, the CDR3 has a length of 16 residues. The read is trimmed to its CDR3 DNA, 48 bases read in frame from base 1. In the germline V gene, CDR1 corresponds to SGHRS and CDR2 to YFSETQ. Relative to germline, V is missing 4 bases and J is missing 7 bases, with 8 bases of the junction outside any gene match. These data come from a study of OX40 agonist ivuxolimab in advanced cancers. Context from the whole study: Ivuxolimab was an agonistic, fully human IgG2 monoclonal antibody directed against OX40 (CD134), a costimulatory receptor. Intravenous ivuxolimab was administered to patients every 2 weeks at six dose levels: 0.01, 0.1, 0.3, 1.5, 3 and 10 mg/kg. Of the 50 to 55 patients in dose escalation, 19 had hepatocellular carcinoma, approximately 15 had melanoma, 9 had renal cell carcinoma and 9 had head and neck cancer. The dose-escalation cohort was 80% to 90% male with a mean age of approximately 60 years, ranging from roughly 23 to 90. Patients were allowed to have had prior anti-PD-1, anti-PD-L1 or anti-CTLA-4 therapy, and approximately 40% of the dose-escalation patients had been treated with checkpoint inhibitors. Partial responses were achieved by three dose-escalation patients, of whom one had hepatocellular carcinoma and two had cutaneous melanoma. Peripheral TCRbeta sequencing aimed to test whether ivuxolimab altered TCR sequence diversity and caused clonal T-cell expansion. The paper reports the monotherapy dose-escalation portion (N of about 47 patients) of the phase I ivuxolimab trial. Study-wide conclusions, independent of this receptor: In partial responders in the 0.1-3.0 mg/kg groups, normalized peripheral clonal expansion was found to be among the lowest, especially among CD8+ T cells. The antigen specificity of the clonally expanded peripheral T cells was not determined. At doses of 0.1 to 3.0 mg/kg, clonal expansion of both CD4+ and CD8+ T cells in blood was seen between baseline and week 6. After ivuxolimab, CD8+ T cells had more expanded clones than CD4+ T cells on average. Low levels of normalized T-cell clonal expansion were also shown by some nonresponding patients.

Genomic DNA was extracted from sorted cells for sequencing of the TCRbeta CDR3 region. The immunoSEQ Assay was used for sequencing of TCRbeta CDR3 regions. TCRdb limited this immuneACCESS table to in-frame rearrangements with V and J called. A share of clones is missing; checked studies link under half to unresolved V genes, and the rest is unexplained. This sample holds under 85,000 clones; around 87% were observed only once. The top ten constitute 2.5% of the sample. Patients with autoimmune disease history or receiving systemic immunosuppression were excluded from the trial. Peripheral blood for TCR sequencing was collected from all dose cohorts at baseline, on cycle 4 day 1, and on cycle 7 day 1. The samples were drawn from a first-in-human, open-label, multicenter phase I dose-escalation trial of ivuxolimab. Adults with locally advanced or metastatic melanoma, renal cell, hepatocellular, or head and neck squamous cell carcinoma were enrolled in the trial. Before TCR sequencing, CD4+ T cells and CD8+ T cells were sorted from peripheral blood as separate populations.

The receptor comes from an adult with an advanced solid tumor such as melanoma, head and neck, liver or kidney cancer. The chain is encoded by TRBV5-1 joined to TRBJ2-1; the junction holds 13 bases that match TRBD2. The source material was CD4+ or CD8+ T cells sorted from blood, sampled in a trial of the OX40 agonist ivuxolimab. The bases read TGCGCCAGCAGCCCCTCACTAGCGGGGGGGCGGAATGAGCAGTTCTTC. Translated, this gives CASSPSLAGGRNEQFF. The CDR3, completed at both ends by the reference TRBV5-1 and TRBJ2-1 genes, gives the full variable domain KAGVTQTPRYLIKTRGQQVTLSCSPISGHRSVSWYQQTPGQGLQFLFEYFSETQRNKGNFPGRFSGRQFSNSRSEMNVSTLELGDSALYLCASSPSLAGGRNEQFFGPGTRLTVL.